The sequence of this T cell receptor beta chain was determined in a study of blood T cells in healthy people across ages. At least ten counts were recorded for this clonotype. The authors ran a second PCR of about 6 to 11 cycles using a sample-barcoded 5' primer and a J-beta primer mix. TCRdb redid the calling of the 5' RACE reads with MiXCR, one entry per CDR3 protein. This table has about 640,000 distinct CDR3 sequences, about 30% appearing once. The sample comprised blood. This receptor was identified in a woman of 80 years or more in good health.

The CDR3 sequence: CASSEEGGGSQGTDTQYF. As DNA, the CDR3 is TGTGCCAGCAGTGAAGAGGGCGGGGGGTCTCAAGGAACAGATACGCAGTATTTT. This rearrangement joins TRBV2 to TRBJ2-3, with 8 bases identical to TRBD2. The CDR3 sequence is 18 residues long. V shed 1 base and J 3 bases; nucleotides not matched to a gene: 12. Germline V gene data show CDR1 as SNHLY and CDR2 as FYNNEI. Based on the CDR3 plus reference TRBV2 and TRBJ2-3, the full variable domain is EPEVTQTPSHQVTQMGQEVILRCVPISNHLYFYWYRQILGQKVEFLVSFYNNEISEKSEIFDDQFSVERPDGSNFTLKIRSTKLEDSAMYFCASSEEGGGSQGTDTQYFGPGTRLTVL.